The 14 T cell receptor beta chains in this list originate from one sample, sequenced in a study of blood T cell repertoires in COVID-19. TCRdb keeps only in-frame clones here, not all; method: immunoSEQ multiplex PCR. This sample has approximately 140,000 clones, with roughly four fifths found just once. Material for sequencing was peripheral blood. The receptors were gathered from a human donor in a cohort sampled during active COVID-19.

This chain links TRBV6-5 with TRBJ2-2; 10 bases fit TRBD2. Losses at the gene ends were 0 bases for V and 7 bases for J; bases not matched to a gene: 5. The germline V gene encodes CDR1 MNHEY and CDR2 SVGAGI. This CDR3 comprises 16 residues. The CDR3 is CASSYSSGRVVGELFF. For the CDR3, the DNA is TGTGCCAGCAGTTACTCGAGCGGGAGGGTCGTCGGGGAGCTGTTTTTT.

The chain couples TRBV18 to TRBJ2-3, with 8 bases that match TRBD2. CDR1 is KGHSH, CDR2 LQKENI, per germline. V lost 3 bases, J lost 1 base, and 9 bases stayed unmatched. The CDR3 is made up of 17 amino acids. CDR3 in DNA: TGTGCCAGCTCACCTCGTACTAGCGGAGGGGGCACAGATACGCAGTATTTT. It translates to CASSPRTSGGGTDTQYF.

J is TRBJ2-5 and V is TRBV9, with D maybe TRBD2 (5 bases). Germline CDR1 and CDR2: SGDLS and YYNGEE. Trimming removed 2 bases from V and 4 bases from J, with 12 bases in between. The CDR3 is 14 residues long. In nucleotides, the CDR3 is TGTGCCAGCAGCGTGAGGGCGGTAGGAGAGACCCAGTACTTC. This translates into CASSVRAVGETQYF.

There are a few counts of this clone. The V call is TRBV11-1, the J call TRBJ2-5; TRBD2 matches 14 bases. This CDR3 is 16 amino acids long. Trimming at V came to 1 base and at J to 9 bases, leaving 7 bases not matched to a gene. Germline loops: CDR1 SGHAT, CDR2 FQDESV (reference sequence). The CDR3 nucleotides are TGTGCCAGCAGCTTAGGGACTAGCGGGAGGCTCCGGGCCCAGTACTTC. Amino acid sequence: CASSLGTSGRLRAQYF.

The table lists this clone with a count of one. V usage is TRBV15 and J usage is TRBJ2-7; 13 nucleotides agree with TRBD2. The V gene end was trimmed by 5 bases and the J gene end by 6 bases; junction bases not matched to a gene: 7. This CDR3 spans 15 amino acids. Germline values: CDR1 LNHNV, CDR2 YYDKDF (reference sequence). CDR3 DNA sequence: TGTGCCACCAGCGCAGGACTAGCGGGAGTTGGCGAGCAGTACTTC. It yields the protein CATSAGLAGVGEQYF.

V gene TRBV4-1 combines with J gene TRBJ2-3; 9 bases line up with TRBD1. This CDR3 contains 16 residues. V was clipped by 1 base and J by 2 bases; unmatched bases: 4. Germline CDR1 is MGHRA and CDR2 is YSYEKL. The CDR3 here is CASSQGGTGITDTQYF. CDR3 bases: TGCGCCAGCAGCCAAGGTGGGACAGGGATCACAGATACGCAGTATTTT.

This clone was counted only a few times. V gene TRBV6-2 or TRBV6-3 combines with J gene TRBJ1-5, with 10 bases identical to TRBD1. V lost 4 bases and J lost 6; bases outside the gene matches: 6. The CDR3 sequence is 15 residues long. Germline V gene lookup returns CDR1 MNHEY and CDR2 SVGEGT. DNA of the CDR3: TGTGCCAGCAGTTCCGTCCGGGACAGGGGTCAGCCCCAGCATTTT. Translation gives CASSSVRDRGQPQHF.

This chain joins TRBV28 and TRBJ1-6; TRBD1 matches at 8 bases. Germline V gives CDR1 MDHEN, CDR2 SYDVKM. CDR3 size: 17 residues. V lost 6 bases, J lost 0 bases, and 7 bases stayed unmatched. The CDR3 loop is CASRDREERSYNSPLHF. The CDR3 coding sequence is TGTGCCAGCAGGGACAGGGAGGAACGCTCCTATAATTCACCCCTCCACTTT.

This clone was seen a single time. The chain links TRBV7-3 to TRBJ2-1; 7 bases map to TRBD2. The V gene's germline CDR1 is SGHTA and CDR2 FQGTGA. The trim removed 4 bases at V and 7 bases at J, leaving 4 bases unmatched. The CDR3 loop spans 13 amino acids. Written as DNA, the CDR3 is TGTGCCAGCAGCTATGGACTAGGGAATGAGCAGTTCTTC. This codes for CASSYGLGNEQFF.

V and J are TRBV18 and TRBJ1-1; D gene uncertain. With 6 bases removed from V and 3 bases from J, the gap between germline ends came to 11 bases. There are 13 residues in the CDR3. Germline-derived CDR1 and CDR2 are KGHSH and LQKENI. Here the CDR3 reads CASSGVEHTEAFF. The CDR3 bases are TGTGCCAGCTCGGGAGTAGAACACACTGAAGCTTTCTTT. Looking up the rest from reference TRBV18 and TRBJ1-1 gives the full variable domain: NAGVMQNPRHLVRRRGQEARLRCSPMKGHSHVYWYRQLPEEGLKFMVYLQKENIIDESGMPKERFSAEFPKEGPSILRIQQVVRGDSAAYFCASSGVEHTEAFFGQGTRLTVV.

The chain combines TRBV5-1 with TRBJ2-3; 7 positions agree with TRBD2. The CDR3 has 15 residues. The germline V gene has CDR1 SGHRS and CDR2 YFSETQ. V dropped 1 base and J dropped 3; count of bases not matched to a gene: 5. The CDR3 DNA follows: TGCGCCAGCAGCTTGAACGGGAGGAAAACAGATACGCAGTATTTT. Its translation is CASSLNGRKTDTQYF.

This sequence joins TRBV29-1 and TRBJ1-3; a possible D gene is TRBD1 (6 bases). Germline CDR1 reads SQVTM; CDR2 reads ANQGSEA. The V and J ends lost 4 bases and 1 base respectively, with 8 bases between them. The CDR3 covers 13 residues. The CDR3 DNA reads TGCAGCGTTGTAGGGGGATCTGGAAACACCATATATTTT. As protein: CSVVGGSGNTIYF. Drawing the rest from reference TRBV29-1 and TRBJ1-3, the complete variable domain is SAVISQKPSRDICQRGTSLTIQCQVDSQVTMMFWYRQQPGQSLTLIATANQGSEATYESGFVIDKFPISRPNLTFSTLTVSNMSPEDSSIYLCSVVGGSGNTIYFGEGSWLTVV.

The DNA for the CDR3 is TGTGCCACCAGCAGAGAAGTTTTCGGAGGGCAGTTCTTC. Translating it yields CATSREVFGGQFF. V is TRBV15 and J is TRBJ2-1, with TRBD2 as a possible D gene (5 bases). Trimming stripped 0 bases from V and 12 bases from J, with 12 bases between. The germline CDR1 and CDR2 sequences are LNHNV and YYDKDF (reference sequence). The CDR3 spans 13 residues.

The gene calls are TRBV27 and TRBJ2-7; TRBD2 aligns across 10 bases. The germline V gene encodes CDR1 MNHEY and CDR2 SMNVEV (reference sequence). This CDR3 contains 16 residues. Trimming at V came to 5 bases and at J to 2 bases, leaving 9 bases not matched to a gene. CDR3 sequence: CASSPDSGRWTYEQYF. The CDR3 DNA is TGTGCCAGCAGTCCGGATAGCGGGAGGTGGACCTACGAGCAGTACTTC.